The 19 T cell receptor beta chains listed next were all sequenced from one sample in a study of blood T cell repertoires in COVID-19. The table came from immunoSEQ multiplex PCR; TCRdb's copy has only in-frame clones and leaves some out. The sample yields nearly 250,000 clones, more than 75% seen once. Sequencing used peripheral blood. Every receptor here comes from a woman over 75 with COVID-19, enrolled during active disease.

The V gene is TRBV19, the J gene TRBJ1-5; weak D call: TRBD1 (5 bases). CDR1 is LNHDA, CDR2 SQIVND, per germline (reference sequence). The germline V and J ends were trimmed by 6 bases and 4 bases, with 16 bases remaining between them. CDR3 length equals 15 residues. CDR3 amino acids: CASSGGGQFNQPQHF. In DNA, the CDR3 is TGTGCCAGTAGCGGGGGAGGGCAATTTAATCAGCCCCAGCATTTT.

The chain has TRBV6-5 and TRBJ2-7; D is uncertain. The CDR3 loop spans 13 amino acids. The germline V gene encodes CDR1 MNHEY and CDR2 SVGAGI. Trimming cost V 2 bases and J 4 bases, with 9 bases left between them. The CDR3 region has the DNA TGTGCCAGCAGTTACAAGAGGAGATACGAGCAGTACGTC. Translating it yields CASSYKRRYEQYV.

The J gene is TRBJ1-3, the V gene TRBV10-3; TRBD1 agrees at 7 bases. The CDR3 is 17 amino acids. With 6 bases clipped from V and 0 bases from J, the junction kept 11 bases outside the gene matches. From germline, CDR1 is ENHRY and CDR2 SYGVKD. Written as DNA, the CDR3 is TGTGCCATCAGCGTCCAATCGACAGGGTTCTCTGGAAACACCATATATTTT. Its translation is CAISVQSTGFSGNTIYF.

The chain links TRBV19 to TRBJ1-1, with TRBD1 as a possible D gene (5 bases). Per germline, CDR1 LNHDA and CDR2 SQIVND (reference sequence). The CDR3 runs to 12 residues. V gave up 8 bases and J gave up 6 bases, with 13 bases separating them. The CDR3: CASREGAAEAFF. The CDR3 bases are TGTGCCAGTCGAGAAGGGGCCGCTGAAGCTTTCTTT.

This chain joins TRBV6-2 or TRBV6-3 and TRBJ2-6; a weak D match, TRBD1 (5 bases). CDR1 is MNHEY, CDR2 SVGEGT, per germline. CDR3 length: 15 residues. V lost 6 bases, J lost 0 bases, and 9 bases lay in between. CDR3 DNA: TGTGCCAGCAGCGACAGACGCTCTGGGGCCAACGTCCTGACTTTC. This codes for CASSDRRSGANVLTF.

The chain combines TRBV5-3 with TRBJ2-3; no firm D call. TRBV5-3 qualifies as an ORF whose function is uncertain. The CDR3 contains 13 residues. Between the trimmed V and J ends, which lost 4 bases and 4 bases, there was a span of 10 bases. CDR3 bases: TGTGCCAGAAGCGCAAATAGAGCAGATACGCAGTATTTT. It encodes CARSANRADTQYF.

The V and J genes are TRBV19 and TRBJ2-2; D might be TRBD1 (5 bases). Germline V gene data show CDR1 as LNHDA and CDR2 as SQIVND (reference sequence). This CDR3 has 16 residues. Trimming removed 7 bases at V and 2 bases at J, with 17 bases between. In DNA form, the CDR3 reads TGTGCCAGTACCATGGGTGACAGAATTAACACCGGGGAGCTGTTTTTT. Residues: CASTMGDRINTGELFF.

The chain employs TRBV6-6 and TRBJ2-4; TRBD1 aligns across 10 bases. Germline V CDR1 and CDR2: MNHNY, SVGAGI (reference sequence). CDR3 length: 14 residues. Unmatched junction bases numbered 5, after V lost 6 bases and J lost 6 bases. The CDR3 sequence: CASRGQGDGNIQYF. In DNA, the CDR3 is TGTGCCAGCAGAGGACAGGGGGATGGAAACATTCAGTACTTC.

This clone was counted between two and nine times. The chain combines TRBV5-6 with TRBJ2-5; maybe TRBD2 (5 bases). CDR1 SGHDT and CDR2 YYEEEE come from the germline V gene. V was clipped by 5 bases and J by 2 bases, with 10 bases between them. The CDR3 has 13 amino acids. CDR3 in amino acids: CASSPRGQETQYF. The CDR3 region has the DNA TGTGCCAGCAGTCCGAGAGGGCAAGAGACCCAGTACTTC.

This clone was recorded once. The V gene is TRBV6-2 or TRBV6-3, the J gene TRBJ1-1; D is unresolved. Germline V lookup: CDR1 MNHEY, CDR2 SVGEGT. The CDR3 runs to 13 residues. The V and J ends lost 4 bases and 4 bases respectively, with 10 bases between them. The DNA for the CDR3 is TGTGCCAGCAGTTTCAGGCAGACCACTGAAGCTTTCTTT. Translating it yields CASSFRQTTEAFF.

The chain uses TRBV29-1 and TRBJ1-1, with a possible D match to TRBD1 (6 bases). V lost 4 bases and J 4 bases, leaving 16 bases between the germline ends. Germline V gene lookup returns CDR1 SQVTM and CDR2 ANQGSEA. This CDR3 comprises 14 residues. This chain's CDR3 is CSVGPQGGTTEAFF. The CDR3 bases are TGCAGCGTTGGGCCACAGGGTGGGACCACTGAAGCTTTCTTT.

This chain uses TRBV6-6 with TRBJ2-3; a weak D match, TRBD2 (6 bases). The germline V gene encodes CDR1 MNHNY and CDR2 SVGAGI (reference sequence). The CDR3 is 15 amino acids. V gave up 6 bases and J gave up 2 bases, with 15 bases separating them. As DNA, the CDR3 is TGTGCCAGCAGGCCCCTCCGGACTATCACAGATACGCAGTATTTT. It encodes CASRPLRTITDTQYF.

The V gene is TRBV5-8, the J gene TRBJ1-2; possibly TRBD1 for D (6 bases). The germline V gene encodes CDR1 SGHTS and CDR2 YDEGEE. V lost 5 bases, J lost 8 bases, and 28 bases lay in between. The CDR3 is 17 amino acids. CDR3 amino acids: CASSLWGQGRSSDGYTF. CDR3 bases: TGTGCCAGCAGTTTGTGGGGCCAGGGGCGTTCGTCGGACGGCTACACCTTC.

The chain has TRBV10-2 and TRBJ1-2; possible D gene TRBD1, 6 bases. CDR1 is WSHSY, CDR2 SAAADI, per germline. V lost 3 bases and J 0 bases, leaving 14 bases between the germline ends. This CDR3 comprises 16 residues. The CDR3 bases are TGCGCCAGCAGTGAACAGGGTACGCAGTCTAACTATGGCTACACCTTC. The encoded protein is CASSEQGTQSNYGYTF.

V and J are TRBV10-2 and TRBJ1-2, with 9 bases identical to TRBD1. The CDR3 spans 13 residues. Germline V gene sequence: CDR1 WSHSY, CDR2 SAAADI. V lost 6 bases to trimming and J lost 4 bases; unmatched junction nucleotides: 3. The DNA of the CDR3 is TGCGCCAGCAGGGACAGGGGAGGCTATGGCTACACCTTC. Its protein product is CASRDRGGYGYTF.

The chain joins TRBV2 to TRBJ1-2; D is uncertain. The CDR3 sequence is 11 residues long. Trimming left V 4 bases short and J 8 bases short, with 8 bases between. Germline lookup yields CDR1 SNHLY and CDR2 FYNNEI. CDR3 nucleotide sequence: TGTGCCAGCAGTGGGGGAGGAGGCTACACCTTC. This codes for CASSGGGGYTF.

With respect to this clone: This same CDR3 is encoded by further DNA sequences in the sample. This chain joins TRBV6-5 and TRBJ2-5, with D maybe TRBD1 (6 bases). V lost 9 bases and J lost 1, with 9 bases in between. CDR1 is MNHEY, CDR2 SVGAGI, per germline. This CDR3 contains 12 residues. The CDR3 region has the DNA TGTGCCAGTCGGGACACCCAAGAGACCCAGTACTTC. This codes for CASRDTQETQYF.

The chain combines TRBV5-4 with TRBJ1-2; possible D gene TRBD1, 5 bases. V was pared by 0 bases and J by 13 bases, with 13 bases between. Germline CDR1 SGHNT, CDR2 YYREEE (reference sequence). The CDR3 length is 12 residues. CDR3 region: CASSLVGGEGTF. The CDR3 region has the DNA TGTGCCAGCAGCTTGGTGGGGGGGGAAGGCACCTTC.

This sequence joins TRBV7-3 and TRBJ1-3; 11 nucleotides line up with TRBD1. The CDR3 totals 17 residues. Unmatched junction bases numbered 3, after V lost 2 bases and J lost 0 bases. In germline, CDR1 is SGHTA, CDR2 FQGTGA. CDR3 protein: CASSLLGTGGSGNTIYF. The CDR3 DNA sequence: TGTGCCAGCAGCTTACTCGGGACAGGGGGCTCTGGAAACACCATATATTTT.